The entry below gives a single TCR beta chain sequence along with its context. Its antigen is unknown. A multiplex PCR was run with 60 Vbeta primers and 13 Jbeta primers. Assay: immunoSEQ multiplex PCR; the TCRdb copy retains only in-frame clones and omits some. The data hold 150,000 to 200,000 clones, with around 75% observed a single time. The source of the sample is a study of cytomegalovirus exposure and HLA in healthy donors. Overall study results and limits: Sequences of the TCR beta chain were said to predict the HLA-A and HLA-B alleles of most subjects accurately.

V lost 3 bases to trimming and J lost 2 bases; unmatched junction nucleotides: 10. Germline values: CDR1 MNHNS, CDR2 SASEGT. The CDR3 is made up of 17 amino acids. The sample was PBMCs. The receptor was isolated from a middle-aged woman in good health and CMV-seropositive. The chain joins TRBV6-1 to TRBJ2-5; 9 nucleotides align to TRBD1. Here the CDR3 DNA reads TGTGCCAGCAGTGACATAGGGACAGGGAGACTTCAAGAGACCCAGTACTTC. It yields the protein CASSDIGTGRLQETQYF.